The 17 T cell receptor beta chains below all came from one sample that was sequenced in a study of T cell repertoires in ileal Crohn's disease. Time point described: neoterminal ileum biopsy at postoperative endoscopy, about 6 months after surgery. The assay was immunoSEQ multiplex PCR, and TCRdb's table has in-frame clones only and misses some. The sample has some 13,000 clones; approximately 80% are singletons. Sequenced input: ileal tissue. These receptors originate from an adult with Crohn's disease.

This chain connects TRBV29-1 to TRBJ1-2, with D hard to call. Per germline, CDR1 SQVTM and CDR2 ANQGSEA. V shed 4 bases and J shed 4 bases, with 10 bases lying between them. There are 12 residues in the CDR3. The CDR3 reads CSVVEAGYGYTF. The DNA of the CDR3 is TGCAGCGTTGTGGAGGCTGGCTATGGCTACACCTTC.

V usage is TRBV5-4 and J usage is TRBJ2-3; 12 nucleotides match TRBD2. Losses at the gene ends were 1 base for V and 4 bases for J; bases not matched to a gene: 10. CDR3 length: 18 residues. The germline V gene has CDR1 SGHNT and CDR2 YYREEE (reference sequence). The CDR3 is CASSLLAGGPEGADTQYF. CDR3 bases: TGTGCCAGCAGCTTGCTAGCGGGAGGGCCTGAGGGCGCAGATACGCAGTATTTT.

In nucleotides, the CDR3 is TGTGCCAGCAGTCTGGGACAGCAGACCGGGGAGCTGTTTTTT. Amino acids: CASSLGQQTGELFF. The chain combines TRBV6-5 with TRBJ2-2; 7 bases line up with TRBD1. J was trimmed by 5 bases and V by 5 bases; bases with no gene match: 5. This CDR3 contains 14 residues. The germline V gene encodes CDR1 MNHEY and CDR2 SVGAGI.

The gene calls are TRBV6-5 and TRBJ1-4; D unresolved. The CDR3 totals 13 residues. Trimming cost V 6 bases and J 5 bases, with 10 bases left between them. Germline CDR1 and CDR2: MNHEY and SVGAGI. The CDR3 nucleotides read TGTGCCAGCAGGACCGGGGTAAATGAAAAACTGTTTTTT. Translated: CASRTGVNEKLFF.

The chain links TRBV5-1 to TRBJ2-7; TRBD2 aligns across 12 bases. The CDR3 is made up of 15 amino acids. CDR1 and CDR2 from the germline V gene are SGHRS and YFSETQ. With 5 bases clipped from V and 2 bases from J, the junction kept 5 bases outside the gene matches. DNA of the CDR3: TGCGCCAGCAGTCCTAGACTAGCGGGGGCCTACGAGCAGTACTTC. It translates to CASSPRLAGAYEQYF.

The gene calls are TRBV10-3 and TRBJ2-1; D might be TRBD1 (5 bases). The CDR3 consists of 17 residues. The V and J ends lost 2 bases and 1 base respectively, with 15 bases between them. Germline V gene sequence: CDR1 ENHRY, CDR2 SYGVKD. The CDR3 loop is CAISERGRSWSYNEQFF. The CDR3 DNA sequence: TGTGCCATCAGTGAGAGGGGAAGGAGCTGGTCCTACAATGAGCAGTTCTTC.

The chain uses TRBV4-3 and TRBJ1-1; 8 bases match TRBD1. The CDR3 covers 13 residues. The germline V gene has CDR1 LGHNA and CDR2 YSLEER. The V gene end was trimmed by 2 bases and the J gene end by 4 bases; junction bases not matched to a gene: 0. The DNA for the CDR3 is TGCGCCAGCAGCCAACAGGGGGCCACTGAAGCTTTCTTT. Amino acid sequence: CASSQQGATEAFF.

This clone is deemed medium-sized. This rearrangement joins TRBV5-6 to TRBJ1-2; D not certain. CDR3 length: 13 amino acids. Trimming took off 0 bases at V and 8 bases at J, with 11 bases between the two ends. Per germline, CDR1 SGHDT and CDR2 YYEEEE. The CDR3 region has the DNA TGTGCCAGCAGCTTGGCCGGTGAATGGGGCTACACCTTC. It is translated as CASSLAGEWGYTF. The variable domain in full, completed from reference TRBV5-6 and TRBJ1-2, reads DAGVTQSPTHLIKTRGQQVTLRCSPKSGHDTVSWYQQALGQGPQFIFQYYEEEERQRGNFPDRFSGHQFPNYSSELNVNALLLGDSALYLCASSLAGEWGYTFGSGTRLTVV.

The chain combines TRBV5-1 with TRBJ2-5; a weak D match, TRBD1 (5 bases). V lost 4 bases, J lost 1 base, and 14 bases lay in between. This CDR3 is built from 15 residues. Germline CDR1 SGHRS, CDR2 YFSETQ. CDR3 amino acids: CASSVGAHLQETQYF. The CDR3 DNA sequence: TGCGCCAGCAGCGTAGGGGCGCACCTCCAAGAGACCCAGTACTTC.

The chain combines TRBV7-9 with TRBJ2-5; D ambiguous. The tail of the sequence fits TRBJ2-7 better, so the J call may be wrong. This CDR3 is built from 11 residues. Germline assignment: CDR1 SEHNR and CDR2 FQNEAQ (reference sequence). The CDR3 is CASSREYEQYF. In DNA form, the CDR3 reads TGTGCCAGCAGCCGAGAATACGAGCAGTACTTC.

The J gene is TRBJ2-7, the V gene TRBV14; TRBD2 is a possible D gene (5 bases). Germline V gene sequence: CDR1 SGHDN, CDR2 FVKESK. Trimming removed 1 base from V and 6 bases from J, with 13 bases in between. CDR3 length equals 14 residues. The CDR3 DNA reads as TGTGCCAGCAGCCAAGCGGGAACATTGGCCGAGCAGTACTTC. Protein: CASSQAGTLAEQYF.

For the CDR3, the DNA is TGTGCCAGCAGCCCCGGGACAGGGAAAGTCTCCTATAATTCACCCCTCCACTTT. The encoded protein is CASSPGTGKVSYNSPLHF. This chain links TRBV9 with TRBJ1-6; TRBD1 agrees at 9 bases. CDR3 size: 18 residues. Germline lookup yields CDR1 SGDLS and CDR2 YYNGEE. Trimming cost V 4 bases and J 0 bases; bases outside gene matches: 8.

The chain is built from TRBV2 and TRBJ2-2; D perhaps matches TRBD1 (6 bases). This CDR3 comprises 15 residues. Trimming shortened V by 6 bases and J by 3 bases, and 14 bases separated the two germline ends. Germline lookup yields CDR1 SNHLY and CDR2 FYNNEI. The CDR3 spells CASRGPGHYTGELFF. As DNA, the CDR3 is TGTGCCAGCAGGGGTCCGGGACACTACACCGGGGAGCTGTTTTTT.

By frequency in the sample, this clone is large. CDR3 residues: CASSLDSFGNTIYF. The CDR3 region has the DNA TGCGCCAGCAGCTTAGACAGCTTCGGAAACACCATATATTTT. The chain combines TRBV5-1 with TRBJ1-3, with a tentative D call TRBD1 (5 bases). The germline V gene has CDR1 SGHRS and CDR2 YFSETQ. Between the trimmed V and J ends, which lost 2 bases and 4 bases, there was a span of 10 bases. This CDR3 region has 14 residues.

This CDR3 reads CASSIAKGLNTEAFF. The DNA for the CDR3 is TGTGCCAGTAGTATAGCAAAGGGGCTGAACACTGAAGCTTTCTTT. This chain joins TRBV19 and TRBJ1-1, with D possibly being TRBD1 (5 bases). From germline, CDR1 is LNHDA and CDR2 SQIVND (reference sequence). The CDR3 length is 15 residues. V lost 1 base and J 0 bases, leaving 9 bases between the germline ends.

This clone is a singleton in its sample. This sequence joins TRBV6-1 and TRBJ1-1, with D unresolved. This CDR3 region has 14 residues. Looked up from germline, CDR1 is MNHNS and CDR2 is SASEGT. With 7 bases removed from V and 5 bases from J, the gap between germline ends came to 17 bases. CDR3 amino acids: CASNVEAFKTEAFF. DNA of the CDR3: TGTGCCAGCAACGTCGAGGCTTTCAAAACTGAAGCTTTCTTT.

Written as DNA, the CDR3 is TGTGCCACAAGCGGGGGCTCCTACAATGAGCAGTTCTTC. Its protein is CATSGGSYNEQFF. The chain couples TRBV28 to TRBJ2-1; 8 bases are a match to TRBD2. V was clipped by 10 bases and J by 0 bases; unmatched bases: 2. This CDR3 has 13 residues. The germline V gene has CDR1 MDHEN and CDR2 SYDVKM.